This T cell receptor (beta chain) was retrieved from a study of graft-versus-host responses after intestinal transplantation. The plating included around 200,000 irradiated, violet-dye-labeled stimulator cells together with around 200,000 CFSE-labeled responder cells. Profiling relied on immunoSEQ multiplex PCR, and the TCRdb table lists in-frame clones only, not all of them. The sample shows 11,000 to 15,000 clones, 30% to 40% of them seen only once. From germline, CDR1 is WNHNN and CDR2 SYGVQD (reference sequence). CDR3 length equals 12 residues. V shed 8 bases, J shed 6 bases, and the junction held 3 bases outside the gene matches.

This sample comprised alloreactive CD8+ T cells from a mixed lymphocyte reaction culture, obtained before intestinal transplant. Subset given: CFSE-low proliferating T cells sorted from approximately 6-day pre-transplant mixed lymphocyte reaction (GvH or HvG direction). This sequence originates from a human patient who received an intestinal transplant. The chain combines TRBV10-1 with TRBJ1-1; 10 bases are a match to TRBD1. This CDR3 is CASRDRGSEAFF. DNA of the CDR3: TGCGCCAGCCGGGACAGGGGTTCTGAAGCTTTCTTT.